Described below is a single TCR beta chain sequence and its context. What it recognizes is unknown. J gave up 4 bases and V 0 bases, and 11 bases lay outside the gene matches. Germline V gene sequence: CDR1 MGHRA, CDR2 YSYEKL. The CDR3 is made up of 18 amino acids. The data derive from a study of cytomegalovirus exposure and HLA in healthy donors. Overall study context: Counted in an early data release were 85 million or so unique TCRs from HLA-typed donors.

Study results and limitations: A previous analysis found most TCR beta V segments productive roughly 87% or roughly 30% of the time. The study put 150 to 200 TCR beta chains on its list as cytomegalovirus-associated.

The PCR ran on 60 Vbeta and 13 Jbeta primers. Only in-frame clones appear in the TCRdb table, and some are missing; sequencing was by immunoSEQ multiplex PCR. Of tens of thousands of clones listed, around nine tenths are singletons. The sample taken for sequencing was PBMCs. The V gene is TRBV4-1, the J gene TRBJ2-1, with 8 bases matching TRBD2. The source is a boy younger than 18 in good health and CMV-seronegative. CDR3 residues: CASSQDDGGGYRYNEQFF. The CDR3 nucleotides read TGCGCCAGCAGCCAAGATGACGGCGGGGGGTATCGGTACAATGAGCAGTTCTTC.